This T cell receptor beta chain was captured by sequencing in a study of cytomegalovirus exposure and HLA in healthy donors (dated by TCRdb to about 2017). Looking at the study overall: An earlier analysis of 587 of the donors reported under 300 Gb of sequence data and 117 million unique TCR beta sequences obtained from about 170 million T cells. An early release that covered fewer than 800 HLA-typed donors contained approximately 300 gigabases of sequencing data and about 84 million unique TCR sequences. Among the approximately 430 genotyped donors, approximately 81% belonged to the genetic ancestry cluster associated with self-reported Caucasian donors. The aim of the study was to test whether cataloging public T cell receptors could identify signatures of past pathogen exposure. The T cell repertoires of 550 to 850 subjects were profiled by immunosequencing and related to cytomegalovirus serostatus. In addition to the first cohort of 650 to 750 subjects, a separate validation cohort of 120 different subjects was used. The study combined high-throughput TCR immunosequencing, statistical association of individual TCRs with disease status, and machine learning to predict cytomegalovirus infection status. In a later analysis, previously published TCR beta repertoires from 600 to 850 donors were re-analyzed and high-resolution HLA genotyping was added so that TCR occurrence patterns could be studied. The later analysis used no new phenotypic data to find candidate immune exposures, relying instead on TCR beta sequences and their occurrence across donors. To decide whether each TCR beta V gene segment behaved as functional or pseudogenic, an earlier analysis of approximately 590 of the donors relied on high-throughput TCR beta sequencing. Donor age, sex, ethnicity and CMV serostatus were collected together with the repertoire data. Genome-wide SNP genotypes for about 60% of the 666 donors were used in a later genetic analysis, which treated that subset as a discovery cohort. All discovery cohort repertoires had been generated using a single sequencing platform. HLA typing included class I and class II loci at four-digit resolution. Typing coverage varied by locus: about 629-640 donors for A, B, C, DRB1 and DQB1; roughly 510 for DQA1; about 570 for DPA1; approximately 490 for DPB1. Five DR-DQ haplotypes were treated as single units for association and clustering because of strong linkage in the cohort. On average, 235,054 unique TCR beta nucleotide sequences were sequenced per donor among fewer than 500 genotyped donors of the cohort, with roughly 19% of those sequences being non-productive.

The cohort consisted of 670 or so healthy bone marrow donors. All cohort members were sampled while nominally healthy, although unrecorded immune exposures were likely present. The donor was CMV seronegative and belonged to the group of 352 seronegative cohort members. A peripheral blood sample was collected from each donor, and TCR beta sequencing was performed on peripheral blood mononuclear cells. The Qiagen DNeasy Blood Extraction Kit was used to extract genomic DNA from the blood cell samples. In the case of this clone: Its specific antigen is unknown. No base-level quality is on record; no much larger clone is a single base apart.

After removal of 5 bases from V and 5 bases from J, the junction retains 2 bases not matched to a gene. Taken from cysteine to phenylalanine, the CDR3 has 13 residues. The sequence is cut down to CDR3 DNA, 39 bases in frame from base 1. CDR1 and CDR2, per the germline V gene (reference sequence), are LNHDA and SQIVND. General findings and caveats noted by the study authors: Because some donors lacked HLA typing at each locus, the association tests relied only on the typed subset. Across donors, most TCR sequences were observed very rarely, whereas some public TCRs were present in many individuals. Compared with the roughly 720-donor mean, donors in an Asian-associated ancestry cluster had fewer N-insertions in productive TCRs, according to a later genetic analysis. The study listed 164 TCR beta chains as associated with cytomegalovirus. Strong co-occurrence of HLA alleles, especially DR and DQ, made assigning TCR associations to individual alleles difficult. In an earlier analysis of some 550 of the donors, most TCR beta V segments were observed in productive rearrangements about 87% or about 30% of the time, broadly matching IMGT annotations. A group of highly shared sequence variants was considered likely to be a technical artifact of the sequencing pipeline. According to a later analysis, parvovirus B19, influenza, CMV and Epstein-Barr virus appeared linked to several top co-occurrence clusters. In this cohort, only TCR beta chains were sequenced, and detectable features were limited by the absence of alpha or paired-chain data. A further reported finding was that TCR beta sequences accurately predicted the HLA-A and HLA-B alleles for most subjects in the first cohort. Immune exposure information for the cohort was limited to CMV serostatus. In vitro tests confirmed that a few of the cytomegalovirus-associated TCR beta chains recognize cytomegalovirus antigens. In a later analysis, TCR association rates were found to vary across HLA loci, with the most associated TCRs seen for DRB1 alleles and the fewest for HLA-C alleles. Compared with equally common non-associated chains, HLA-associated TCR beta chains in a later analysis were more clonally expanded and had lower generation probabilities. According to a later analysis, most CMV-associated TCR beta chains appeared to be HLA-restricted, and the HLA associations seemed to be driven largely by CMV exposure. According to the authors, the approach could potentially be generalized to other disease states and immunological phenotypes. V-gene and J-gene trimming of TCR beta chains was associated with a missense DCLRE1C variant in a later genetic analysis, and the association was replicated in an independent cohort. Correlated functional status among segregating V segments might reflect linkage disequilibrium, but an unknown experimental factor could not be ruled out. Approximately 16 rarely observed V segments, including chromosome 9 orphons, were excluded from the earlier analysis of several hundred of the donors because counts were too low. Some IMGT-functional V segments, including TRBV6-2 and TRBV6-3, could not be told apart with the 87-base-pair reads, so those segments were excluded. At a false discovery rate of 0.05, a later analysis linked about 16,000 TCR beta sequences to specific HLA alleles. The classifier was reported to diagnose cytomegalovirus status with high specificity and sensitivity in both the original cohort and the validation cohort. Roughly uniform sequencing depth across donors was assumed in presence/absence analyses, although this assumption may not hold.

Library generation was performed with the immunoSEQ multiplex PCR assay. For the multiplex PCR, a mixture combining 60 forward primers for TCR Vbeta segments and 13 reverse primers for TCR Jbeta segments was used. The CDR3 region of rearranged TCR beta genes was amplified from genomic DNA by a multiplex PCR assay. The amplified TCR beta libraries were sequenced on the Illumina HiSeq System as 87-base-pair reads. The study's own analysis went as follows. Across the 500 to 700 repertoires, a later analysis counted 75 million to 90 million unique TCR beta chains, roughly 11 million of which were shared by at least two donors. A nearest-neighbor algorithm error-corrected the raw reads and collapsed the reads into unique sequences, merging closely related sequences to remove PCR and sequencing errors. Alignment of CDR3 sequences to IMGT reference sequences was used to assign V, D and J gene segments. Each retained sequence needed at least a six-nucleotide match to both a V gene segment and a J gene segment. Rearrangements were called productive when the CDR3 lacked stop codons and stayed in frame with V and J; all others were non-productive. CDR3 was defined according to IMGT convention as the region running from the second conserved V-encoded cysteine to the conserved J-encoded phenylalanine. The earlier analysis of about 620 of the donors excluded sequences that lacked an unambiguous match to a single V gene segment. An earlier analysis of around 600 of the donors classified V segments as functional when productive rearrangements were above 56.7% and as segregating when the standard deviation between donors was above 5%. A statistical classification framework was built to diagnose cytomegalovirus status from the catalog of TCR beta chain sequences. A later analysis assigned V and J genes by comparing TCR nucleotide sequences with IMGT/GENE-DB human TR gene sequences. The TCRdist pipeline was used in a later analysis to assign CDR3 sequences and most-parsimonious VDJ recombination scenarios. In a later analysis, each TCR beta chain was defined by its CDR3 amino acid sequence together with its V-gene family, and reads lacking a unique V-gene family were excluded. In a later analysis, a few hundred highly shared, low-generation-probability nucleotide sequences were removed to address suspected cross-contamination and a sequencing artifact. In a later analysis, a clonal expansion index for each public chain was calculated from normalized within-repertoire ranks of inferred template counts. In a later analysis, generation probabilities were computed with a VDJ recombination model fitted to out-of-frame rearrangements, and the resulting probabilities were checked against IGoR. A later analysis scored TCR-TCR, TCR-HLA and TCR-CMV co-occurrence with hypergeometric tests, applying a repertoire-size bias correction to TCR pairs. False discovery rates were estimated in a later analysis by permuting HLA or CMV assignments 20 times. In a later analysis, co-occurring TCRs were grouped with DBSCAN, and TCRdist sequence similarity was added when clustering was performed within HLA-allele-positive subsets. Co-occurrence clustering excluded repertoires with fewer than 30,000 or more than 120,000 public chains, plus five with anomalous nucleotide sharing. TCRdb stores this immuneACCESS table with in-frame sequences only. Part of the clones is absent; in the studies checked, under half of the shortfall reflects unresolved V genes, and no reason is known for the rest. V, J and clone size reflect that table, while D and trimming were determined from the DNA. This sample lists 180,000 or so clones; 82% were detected once. 0.098% of the sample is taken by the ten largest.

The rearrangement combines TRBV19 with TRBJ1-5; TRBD1 matches 8 bases in the middle. The TCR sequence derives from a boy aged 2 to 10 in good health and CMV-seronegative. The sequencing input was PBMCs. The nucleotides read TGTGCCAGTAGTTTGGACAGGGATCAGCCCCAGCATTTT. Translated, it gives CASSLDRDQPQHF.